This T cell receptor beta chain was sequenced in a study of T cell responses to AZD1222 COVID-19 vaccine. The data were produced by immunoSEQ multiplex PCR, yet TCRdb's version contains in-frame clones alone and is incomplete. The profile covers 80,000 or so clones, with 90% appearing a single time and around 5.2% taken by the ten largest. Study outcomes and limitations: Among spike-specific TCRs, nearly half reportedly target unmutated variant regions.

CDR3 length: 15 residues. The germline V gene encodes CDR1 GTSNPN and CDR2 SVGIG (reference sequence). Deletions cut 4 bases from V and 2 bases from J, with 18 bases between. A word on this clone: The target antigen is unknown.

The material was peripheral blood, obtained on day 0 of AZD1222 vaccination. V gene TRBV30 combines with J gene TRBJ2-7; TRBD2 is a possible D gene (5 bases). The sequence was obtained from an adult in good health. CDR3 bases: TGTGCCTGGATCAAGACGGGGTTAGGGACCTACGAGCAGTACTTC. It is translated as CAWIKTGLGTYEQYF. The full variable domain, with the rest looked up from reference TRBV30 and TRBJ2-7, is SQTIHQWPATLVQPVGSPLSLECTVEGTSNPNLYWYRQAAGRGLQLLFYSVGIGQISSEVPQNLSASRPQDRQFILSSKKLLLSDSGFYLCAWIKTGLGTYEQYFGPGTRLTVT.